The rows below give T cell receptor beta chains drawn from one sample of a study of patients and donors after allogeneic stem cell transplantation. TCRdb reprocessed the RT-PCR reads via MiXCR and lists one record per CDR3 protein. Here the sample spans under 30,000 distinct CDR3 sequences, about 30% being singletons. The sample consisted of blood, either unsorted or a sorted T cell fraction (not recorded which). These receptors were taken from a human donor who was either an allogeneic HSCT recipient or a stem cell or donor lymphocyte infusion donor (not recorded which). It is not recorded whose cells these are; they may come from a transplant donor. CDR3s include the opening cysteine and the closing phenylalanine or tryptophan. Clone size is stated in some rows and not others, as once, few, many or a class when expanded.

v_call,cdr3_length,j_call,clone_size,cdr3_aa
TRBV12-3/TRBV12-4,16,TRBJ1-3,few,CASSSGQGRSGNTIYF
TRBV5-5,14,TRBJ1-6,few,CASSLWLNNSPLHF
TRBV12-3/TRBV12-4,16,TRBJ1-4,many,CASSFGQSATNEKLFF
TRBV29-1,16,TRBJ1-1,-,CSVGGTISSDGTEAFF
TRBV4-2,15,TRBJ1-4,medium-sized,CASSQEGVSNEKLFF
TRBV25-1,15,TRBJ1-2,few,CASSGVQGGRYGYTF
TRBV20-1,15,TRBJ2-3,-,CSARDASGGTGTQYF
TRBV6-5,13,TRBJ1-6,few,CASRRGPLFPLHF
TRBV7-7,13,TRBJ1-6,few,CASSLQVNSPLHF
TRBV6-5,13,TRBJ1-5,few,CASSRGGHQPQHF
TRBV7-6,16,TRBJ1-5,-,CASSLGGTGVNQPQHF
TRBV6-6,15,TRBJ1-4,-,CASSWGFLTNEKLFF
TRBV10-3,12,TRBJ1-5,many,CAIGSVKEPQHF
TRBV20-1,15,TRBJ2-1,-,CSAQKGTGVGNEQFF
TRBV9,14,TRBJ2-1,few,CASSVTGGVDEQFF
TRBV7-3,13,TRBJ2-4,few,CASSLDFPSIQYF
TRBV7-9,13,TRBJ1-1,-,CASSLEKKTEAFF
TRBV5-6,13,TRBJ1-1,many,CASSFRDGTEAFF
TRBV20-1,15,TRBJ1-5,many,CSARDPLVGNQPQHF
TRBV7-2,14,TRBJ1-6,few,CASSQDRFYSPLHF
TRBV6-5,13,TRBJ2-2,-,CASSYFSTGELFF
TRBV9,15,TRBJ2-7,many,CASSVSIGTDYEQYF
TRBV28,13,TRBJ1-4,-,CASSLRFYEKLFF
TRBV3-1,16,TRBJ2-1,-,CASSQDVAGGYNEQFF
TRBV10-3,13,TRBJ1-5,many,CAISVSGNQPQHF
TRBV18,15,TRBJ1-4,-,CASSEDQRTNEKLFF
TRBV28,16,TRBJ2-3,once,CASSLCGAGDTDTQYF
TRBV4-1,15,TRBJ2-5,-,CASSQDLGDWETQYF
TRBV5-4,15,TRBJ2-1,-,CASSLARGRMDEQFF
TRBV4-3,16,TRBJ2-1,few,CASSQEGGIVYNEQFF
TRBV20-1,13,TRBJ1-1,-,CSASDRVATEAFF
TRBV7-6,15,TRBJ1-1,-,CASSLDPGTNTEAFF
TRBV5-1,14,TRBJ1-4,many,CASSLQGINEKLFF
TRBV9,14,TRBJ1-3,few,CASSARPSGNTIYF
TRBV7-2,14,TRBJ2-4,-,CASSLPLDRSIQYF
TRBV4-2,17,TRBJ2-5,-,CASSQLGLAGGQETQYF
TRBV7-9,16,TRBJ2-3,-,CASSSRSGGARDTQYF
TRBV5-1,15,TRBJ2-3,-,CASSMGQPEGVTQYF
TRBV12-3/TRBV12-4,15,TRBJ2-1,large,CASSLSGGTTMEQFF
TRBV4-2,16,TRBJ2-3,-,CASSQVQLGDGDTQYF
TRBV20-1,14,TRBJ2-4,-,CSAENQIAKNIQYF
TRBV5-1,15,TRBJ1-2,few,CASSSEGLINYGYTF
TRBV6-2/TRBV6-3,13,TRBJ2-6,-,CASSYSGANVLTF
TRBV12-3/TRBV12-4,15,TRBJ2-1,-,CASTWGDRGRIEQFF
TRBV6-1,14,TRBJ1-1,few,CAGTQGARGTEAFF
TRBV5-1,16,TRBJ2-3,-,CASSLKTGPILDTQYF
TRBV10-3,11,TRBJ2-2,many,CATANTGELFF
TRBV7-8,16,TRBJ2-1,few,CASSQRQGPPYNEQFF
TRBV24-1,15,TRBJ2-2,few,CATRSGVWNTGELFF
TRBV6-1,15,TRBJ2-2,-,CASRVLGAAAGELFF